This T cell receptor (beta chain) originates from a study of long-term antiretroviral therapy in people with HIV. Broader study findings: The study found narrower CDR3 length ranges in HIV repertoires than in controls.

The CDR3 runs 14 residues. The germline V gene encodes CDR1 SGHDT and CDR2 YYEEEE. The ends were cut back, 4 bases at V and 2 bases at J, with 10 bases in the middle. Remarks on this clone: Its target is unknown.

Run at survey level, the immunoSEQ assay was version v3.0. Sequencing used immunoSEQ multiplex PCR; TCRdb keeps in-frame clones, though not all of them. The sample has about 11,000 clones; approximately 79% are singletons. This TCR came from a man aged 50 to 60 with HIV. The sequencing here drew on unsorted PBMCs, taken about 7 years after starting antiretroviral therapy. The rearrangement joins TRBV5-6 to TRBJ2-1, with TRBD1 as a possible D gene (6 bases). Written as DNA, the CDR3 is TGTGCCAGCAGCGCCACAGGGACCTACAATGAGCAGTTCTTC. Translated: CASSATGTYNEQFF.